The present TCR beta chain was sequenced within a study of OX40 agonist ivuxolimab in advanced cancers. Some clones are missing from TCRdb's copy, which holds only in-frame ones; the method was immunoSEQ multiplex PCR. The sample lists about 46,000 clones; 82% were seen once. CDR1 is MGHRA and CDR2 is YSYEKL in the germline V gene. The V and J ends lost 1 base and 5 bases respectively, with 19 bases between them. The CDR3 length is 17 residues. The sample was CD4+ or CD8+ T cells sorted from blood, taken in a trial of the OX40 agonist ivuxolimab. The chain joins TRBV4-1 to TRBJ2-3; a weak D match, TRBD1 (7 bases). The clonotype was recovered from an adult with an advanced solid tumor such as melanoma, head and neck, liver or kidney cancer. The CDR3 DNA reads as TGCGCCAGCAGCCAAGGGAGGGGGCCTTCCACAGGAGATACGCAGTATTTT. Its translation: CASSQGRGPSTGDTQYF.